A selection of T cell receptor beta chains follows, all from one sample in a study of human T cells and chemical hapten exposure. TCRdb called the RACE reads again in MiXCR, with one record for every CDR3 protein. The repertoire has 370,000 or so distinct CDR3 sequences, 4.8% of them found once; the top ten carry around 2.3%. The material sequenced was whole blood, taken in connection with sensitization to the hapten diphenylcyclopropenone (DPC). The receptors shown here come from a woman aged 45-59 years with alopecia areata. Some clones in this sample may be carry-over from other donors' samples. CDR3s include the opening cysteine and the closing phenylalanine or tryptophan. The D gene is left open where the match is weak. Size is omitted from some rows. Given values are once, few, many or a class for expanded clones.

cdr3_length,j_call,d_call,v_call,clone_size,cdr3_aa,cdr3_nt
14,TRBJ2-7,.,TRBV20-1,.,CSAARGGGSYEQYF,TGCAGTGCCGCGAGGGGAGGGGGCTCCTACGAGCAGTACTTC
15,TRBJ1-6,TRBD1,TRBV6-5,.,CASSSTDRGNSPLHF,TGTGCCAGCAGTTCCACGGACAGGGGTAATTCACCCCTCCACTTT
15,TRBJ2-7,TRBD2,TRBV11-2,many,CASTPGLAGNYEQYF,TGTGCCAGCACTCCGGGACTAGCGGGGAACTACGAGCAGTACTTC
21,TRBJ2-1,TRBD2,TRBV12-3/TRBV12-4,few,CASSLQMGGLAGGRSYNEQFF,TGTGCCAGCAGTTTACAAATGGGGGGACTAGCGGGAGGGCGGTCCTACAATGAGCAGTTCTTC
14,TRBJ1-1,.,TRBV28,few,CASNYPGVGTEAFF,TGTGCCAGCAACTACCCGGGGGTGGGGACTGAAGCTTTCTTT
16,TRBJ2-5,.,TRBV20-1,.,CSAREGVVSLKETQYF,TGCAGTGCTAGAGAGGGAGTAGTAAGTCTAAAAGAGACCCAGTACTTC
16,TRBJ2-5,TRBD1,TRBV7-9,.,CASSLSGTGFMGTQYF,TGTGCCAGCAGCTTAAGCGGGACAGGGTTTATGGGGACCCAGTACTTC
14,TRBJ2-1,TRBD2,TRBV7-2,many,CASSSGLAGASEFF,TGTGCCAGCAGCTCGGGACTAGCGGGGGCGAGCGAGTTCTTC
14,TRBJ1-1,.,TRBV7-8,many,CASSSPSVNTEAFF,TGTGCCAGCAGCTCACCGAGCGTGAACACTGAAGCTTTCTTT
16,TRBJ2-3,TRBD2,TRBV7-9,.,CASSSGAGGPPDTQYF,TGTGCCAGCAGCTCCGGAGCGGGAGGGCCACCAGATACGCAGTATTTT
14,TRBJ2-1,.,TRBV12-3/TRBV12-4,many,CASTSERLYNEQFF,TGTGCCAGCACTTCAGAGCGTCTCTACAATGAGCAGTTCTTC
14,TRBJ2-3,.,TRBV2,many,CASRAGSPTDTQYF,TGTGCCAGCAGGGCCGGCTCTCCCACAGATACGCAGTATTTT
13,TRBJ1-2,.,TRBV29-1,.,CSVPTTQNYGYTF,TGCAGCGTCCCCACGACACAAAACTATGGCTACACCTTC
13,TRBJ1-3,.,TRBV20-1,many,CSASSGTGNTIYF,TGCAGTGCTAGTTCAGGGACTGGAAACACCATATATTTT
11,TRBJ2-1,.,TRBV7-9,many,CASSERDEQFF,TGTGCCAGCAGCGAAAGAGATGAGCAGTTCTTC
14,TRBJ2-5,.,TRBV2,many,CASSEGPFGETQYF,TGTGCCAGCAGTGAGGGACCCTTTGGAGAGACCCAGTACTTC
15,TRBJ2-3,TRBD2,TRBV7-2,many,CASSLQRGPTDTQYF,TGTGCCAGCAGCTTACAGCGGGGGCCCACAGATACGCAGTATTTT
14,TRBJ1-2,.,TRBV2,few,CASSGTSANYGYTF,TGTGCCAGCAGCGGGACATCCGCTAACTATGGCTACACCTTC
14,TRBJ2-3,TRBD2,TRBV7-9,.,CASSGAGNRDTQYF,TGTGCCAGCAGCGGAGCGGGGAATCGAGATACGCAGTATTTT
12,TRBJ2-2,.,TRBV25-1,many,CASPWVTGELFF,TGTGCCAGCCCTTGGGTTACCGGGGAGCTGTTTTTT
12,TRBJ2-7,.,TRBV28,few,CASSEAGDEQYF,TGTGCCAGCAGTGAAGCAGGAGACGAGCAGTACTTC
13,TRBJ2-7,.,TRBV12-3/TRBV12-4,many,CASSFGGSDEQYF,TGTGCCAGCAGTTTCGGGGGTTCGGACGAGCAGTACTTC
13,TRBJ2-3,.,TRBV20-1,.,CSAPTRLTDTQYF,TGCAGTGCTCCAACTAGGCTCACAGATACGCAGTATTTT
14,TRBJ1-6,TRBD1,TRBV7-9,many,CASSQGGSNSPLHF,TGTGCCAGCAGCCAAGGGGGCAGTAATTCACCCCTCCACTTT